The 24 T cell receptor beta chains in this list originate from one sample, sequenced in a study of identical twins. TCRdb recomputed calls from the 5' RACE reads with MiXCR, one row per CDR3 protein. This table holds about 1.7 million distinct CDR3 sequences, around 29% found once. The sample taken for sequencing was cord blood. The receptors here all came from a newborn girl in good health.

This chain uses TRBV7-2 with TRBJ2-7; 9 bases match TRBD2. There are 17 residues in the CDR3. V dropped 2 bases and J dropped 4; count of bases not matched to a gene: 12. From germline, CDR1 is SGHTA and CDR2 FQGNSA. In DNA, the CDR3 is TGTGCCAGCAGCTTACCTAGGGCTAGCGGGACGAAATACGAGCAGTACTTC. Its translation is CASSLPRASGTKYEQYF.

This clonotype came up a few times. This sequence joins TRBV10-2 and TRBJ2-3; D gene unclear. V gave up 8 bases and J gave up 5 bases, with 5 bases separating them. Germline V gives CDR1 WSHSY, CDR2 SAAADI. The CDR3 has 10 residues. The CDR3 DNA follows: TGCGCCAGCCTTCGAGATACGCAGTATTTT. This encodes CASLRDTQYF.

The chain links TRBV29-1 to TRBJ2-1; 11 bases fit TRBD2. Germline V gives CDR1 SQVTM, CDR2 ANQGSEA. J was trimmed by 1 base and V by 1 base; bases with no gene match: 6. The CDR3 contains 17 residues. The CDR3 DNA is TGCAGCGTTGAAGGCCCTAGCGGGAGGTCGTCCTACAATGAGCAGTTCTTC. Translating gives CSVEGPSGRSSYNEQFF.

The V gene is TRBV3-1, the J gene TRBJ2-3; a possible D gene is TRBD2 (6 bases). Germline V gene sequence: CDR1 LGHDT, CDR2 YNNKEL (reference sequence). The CDR3 is 13 amino acids. Trimming took off 4 bases at V and 14 bases at J, with 19 bases between the two ends. CDR3 sequence (DNA): TGTGCCAGCAGCCGGAATTGGGGCGGGAAATCGTATTTT. Encoded protein: CASSRNWGGKSYF.

The V and J genes are TRBV3-1 and TRBJ2-4; 10 nucleotides line up with TRBD1. The germline V gene encodes CDR1 LGHDT and CDR2 YNNKEL (reference sequence). The CDR3 is made up of 17 amino acids. The trim removed 1 base at V and 3 bases at J, leaving 6 bases unmatched. The CDR3 reads CASSQAGTGVGKNIQYF. CDR3 sequence (DNA): TGTGCCAGCAGCCAAGCCGGGACAGGGGTTGGCAAAAACATTCAGTACTTC.

This clonotype turned up a few times. The chain recombines TRBV5-1 with TRBJ2-4; possibly TRBD1 or TRBD2 for D (5 bases each). Between the trimmed V and J ends, which lost 1 base and 3 bases, there was a span of 11 bases. CDR3 length: 15 amino acids. Germline CDR1 SGHRS, CDR2 YFSETQ. The CDR3 coding sequence is TGCGCCAGCAGCTTGCAAGGGGCGGGCAAAAACATTCAGTACTTC. Encoded protein: CASSLQGAGKNIQYF.

This clonotype showed up just a few times. The DNA is omitted, as the CDR3 cannot be located on it reliably, and the CDR3 follows TCRdb's listing. The chain has TRBV9 and TRBJ2-3. CDR1 is SGDLS and CDR2 is YYNGEE in the germline V gene. 16 amino acids form the CDR3, both terminal residues included. CDR3: CASSVVGSGSGDTRYF.

The CDR3 bases are TGCGCCAGCAGCTTAAGGGAGGAAGAGACCCAGTTCTTC. Translated: CASSLREEETQFF. V usage is TRBV5-1 and J usage is TRBJ2-1, with D perhaps matching TRBD2 (6 bases). The ends were cut back, 2 bases at V and 13 bases at J, with 16 bases in the middle. Germline CDR1 is SGHRS and CDR2 is YFSETQ. The CDR3 is made up of 13 amino acids.

This chain joins TRBV11-2 and TRBJ2-3; tentative D call: TRBD2 (6 bases). V lost 5 bases and J lost 5, with 17 bases in between. The CDR3 runs 15 residues. The germline CDR1 and CDR2 sequences are SGHAT and FQNNGV. As DNA, the CDR3 is TGTGCCAGCAGCATGGGACCCTGGAGGGGAGATACGCAGTATTTT. Translated: CASSMGPWRGDTQYF.

This chain connects TRBV7-8 to TRBJ2-3; no firm D call. CDR3 length: 16 amino acids. From germline, CDR1 is SGHVS and CDR2 FQNEAQ. Trimming stripped 7 bases from V and 2 bases from J, with 19 bases between. The CDR3 region is CASKQTIMRSTDTQYF. The CDR3 bases are TGTGCCAGCAAACAAACTATAATGAGGTCCACAGATACGCAGTATTTT.

This clonotype has more than one count but fewer than ten. This rearrangement joins TRBV25-1 to TRBJ2-1, with D uncertain. The germline gives CDR1 MGHDK, CDR2 SYGVNS. The CDR3 spans 14 residues. The V and J ends lost 9 bases and 1 base respectively, with 13 bases between them. CDR3 nucleotides: TGTGCCAGTGGGAAACTCTCTTCCTACAATGAGCAGTTCTTC. Its protein is CASGKLSSYNEQFF.

Comment on this clonotype: One end of the junction is discordant with germline, which a read error may explain. The chain recombines TRBV5-1 with TRBJ2-3; TRBD2 matches at 8 bases. The CDR3 has 15 amino acids. The germline CDR1 and CDR2 sequences are SGHRS and YFSETQ. The DNA of the CDR3 is TGCGCCAGCAGCCCCCAGCGGGAGAGATTAGATACGCAGTCTTTT. It yields the protein CASSPQRERLDTQSF.

This clonotype was seen repeatedly, ten times or more. J is TRBJ2-3 and V is TRBV5-1, with 9 bases aligning to TRBD2. Germline trimming cut 7 bases from V and 6 bases from J; bases unmatched to any gene: 6. The CDR3 covers 13 residues. Germline values: CDR1 SGHRS, CDR2 YFSETQ. CDR3 bases: TGCGCCAGCCAGGCTAGCGGGGTCGATACGCAGTATTTT. Residues: CASQASGVDTQYF.

This clonotype was detected only a few times. The rearrangement links TRBV3-1 to TRBJ2-2, with 10 bases aligning to TRBD2. With 1 base clipped from V and 1 base from J, the junction kept 3 bases outside the gene matches. Germline CDR1 LGHDT, CDR2 YNNKEL (reference sequence). The CDR3 runs to 17 residues. For the CDR3, the DNA is TGTGCCAGCAGCCAAGTCCGACTAGCGGGGAACACCGGGGAGCTGTTTTTT. Encoded protein: CASSQVRLAGNTGELFF.

This clonotype came up a few times. The chain joins TRBV28 to TRBJ2-3, with D perhaps TRBD2 (5 bases). Trimming shortened V by 6 bases and J by 5 bases, and 15 bases separated the two germline ends. The germline V gene has CDR1 MDHEN and CDR2 SYDVKM. CDR3 size: 14 residues. The chain's CDR3 is CASSRGLYGDTQYF. CDR3 bases: TGTGCCAGCAGCCGTGGACTGTACGGAGATACGCAGTATTTT.

This rearrangement joins TRBV30 to TRBJ1-1; TRBD1 is a possible D gene (5 bases). Trimming stripped 2 bases from V and 4 bases from J, with 8 bases between. Looked up from germline, CDR1 is GTSNPN and CDR2 is SVGIG (reference sequence). The CDR3 covers 12 residues. Here the CDR3 reads CAWSRDGTEAFF. The CDR3 nucleotides are TGTGCCTGGAGTAGGGACGGCACTGAAGCTTTCTTT.

This clonotype has just one count. This clone may be a read error of a much larger clone one base away. The chain uses TRBV4-2 and TRBJ2-4, with 9 positions matching TRBD2. The CDR3 runs to 20 residues. The ends lost 1 base at V and 0 bases at J; junction bases unmatched: 13. CDR1 LGHNA and CDR2 YNFKEQ come from the germline V gene. CDR3 DNA: TGTGCCAGCAGCCAAGTCGGCCTCCGACTAGCGGAGTTAGCCAAAAACATTCAGTACTTC. Encoded protein: CASSQVGLRLAELAKNIQYF.

This clonotype was found a few times. The chain employs TRBV7-2 and TRBJ1-1; D remains unclear. The CDR3 is 16 residues long. The V gene lost 3 bases and the J gene lost 3 bases, with 17 bases spanning the gap. CDR1 is SGHTA and CDR2 is FQGNSA in the germline V gene. CDR3 sequence reads: CASSLIAMLLDTEAFF. The CDR3 nucleotides are TGTGCCAGCAGCTTGATCGCGATGCTTCTTGACACTGAAGCTTTCTTT.

The chain carries TRBV30 and TRBJ2-7; 8 bases map to TRBD2. The CDR3 contains 13 residues. V dropped 4 bases and J dropped 4; count of bases not matched to a gene: 6. CDR1 GTSNPN and CDR2 SVGIG come from the germline V gene (reference sequence). CDR3 nucleotide sequence: TGTGCCTGGACCCTCCCGGGGGGGTACGAGCAGTACTTC. As protein: CAWTLPGGYEQYF.

The sample holds a few counts of this clonotype. This chain uses TRBV13 with TRBJ2-3; 8 bases are shared with TRBD2. Germline CDR1 and CDR2: PRHDT and FYEKMQ (reference sequence). With 1 base clipped from V and 3 bases from J, the junction kept 6 bases outside the gene matches. This CDR3 has 16 amino acids. The CDR3 region is CASSLVLAERTDTQYF. The CDR3 nucleotides are TGTGCCAGCAGCTTAGTACTAGCGGAGAGGACAGATACGCAGTATTTT.

The sample holds a few counts of this clonotype. V gene TRBV12-3 or TRBV12-4 combines with J gene TRBJ1-6; 8 bases are a match to TRBD1. The CDR3 runs 14 residues. The J segment lost 9 bases and the V segment lost 5 bases, leaving 6 bases of the junction unmatched. CDR3 residues: CASSPTGGGSPLHF. The CDR3 DNA is TGTGCCAGCAGTCCAACAGGGGGAGGTTCACCCCTCCACTTT.

This clonotype came up a few times. The chain employs TRBV7-2 and TRBJ2-3; D is unclear. The CDR3 extends over 13 amino acids. V lost 1 base and J 4 bases, leaving 6 bases between the germline ends. CDR1 SGHTA and CDR2 FQGNSA come from the germline V gene. The CDR3 DNA sequence: TGTGCCAGCAGCTTAGAGCAACCAGATACGCAGTATTTT. Protein product: CASSLEQPDTQYF. The variable domain in full, completed from reference TRBV7-2 and TRBJ2-3, reads GAGVSQSPSNKVTEKGKDVELRCDPISGHTALYWYRQSLGQGLEFLIYFQGNSAPDKSGLPSDRFSAERTGGSVSTLTIQRTQQEDSAVYLCASSLEQPDTQYFGPGTRLTVL.

The CDR3 protein is CAISVGGTSYNEQFF. The CDR3 DNA is TGTGCCATCAGTGTCGGCGGGACGAGCTACAATGAGCAGTTCTTC. This chain connects TRBV10-3 to TRBJ2-1; possibly TRBD2 for D (6 bases). In germline, CDR1 is ENHRY, CDR2 SYGVKD. This CDR3 spans 15 amino acids. Trimming left V 4 bases short and J 3 bases short, with 13 bases between.

This clonotype appeared a few times. This chain joins TRBV5-1 and TRBJ2-7; TRBD2 agrees at 16 bases. V lost 4 bases and J lost 2; bases outside the gene matches: 3. This CDR3 spans 16 amino acids. CDR1 is SGHRS and CDR2 is YFSETQ in the germline V gene. CDR3: CASSGTSGRAPYEQYF. The CDR3 bases are TGCGCCAGCAGCGGGACTAGCGGGAGGGCCCCCTACGAGCAGTACTTC.